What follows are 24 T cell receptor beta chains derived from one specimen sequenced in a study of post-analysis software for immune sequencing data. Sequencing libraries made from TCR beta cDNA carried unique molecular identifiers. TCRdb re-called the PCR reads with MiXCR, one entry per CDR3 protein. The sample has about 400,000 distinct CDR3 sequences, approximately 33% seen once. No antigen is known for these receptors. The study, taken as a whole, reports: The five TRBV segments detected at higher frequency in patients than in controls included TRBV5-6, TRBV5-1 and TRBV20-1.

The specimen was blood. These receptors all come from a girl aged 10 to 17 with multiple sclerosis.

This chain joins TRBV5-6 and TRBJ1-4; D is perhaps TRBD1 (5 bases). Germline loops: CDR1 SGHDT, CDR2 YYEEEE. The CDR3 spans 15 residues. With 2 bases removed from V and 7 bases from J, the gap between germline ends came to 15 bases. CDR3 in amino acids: CASSFGGGRGEKLFF. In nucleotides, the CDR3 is TGTGCCAGCAGCTTCGGGGGTGGCCGAGGTGAAAAACTGTTTTTT.

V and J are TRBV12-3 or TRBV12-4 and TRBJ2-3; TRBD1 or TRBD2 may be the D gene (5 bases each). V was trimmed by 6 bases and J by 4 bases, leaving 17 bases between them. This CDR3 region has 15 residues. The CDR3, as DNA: TGTGCCAGCAGACCGGGACGCACGTCCCCAGATACGCAGTATTTT. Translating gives CASRPGRTSPDTQYF.

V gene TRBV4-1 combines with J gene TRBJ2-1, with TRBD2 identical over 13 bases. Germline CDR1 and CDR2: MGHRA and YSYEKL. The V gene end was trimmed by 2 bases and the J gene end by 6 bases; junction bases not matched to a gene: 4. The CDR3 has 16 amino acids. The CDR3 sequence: CASSQLGLAGTNEQFF. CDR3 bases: TGCGCCAGCAGCCAACTGGGACTAGCGGGGACCAATGAGCAGTTCTTC.

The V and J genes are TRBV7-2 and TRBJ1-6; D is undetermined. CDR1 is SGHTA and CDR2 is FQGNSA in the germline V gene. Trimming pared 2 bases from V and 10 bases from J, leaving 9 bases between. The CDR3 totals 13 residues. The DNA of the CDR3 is TGTGCCAGCAGCTTACCGGGGTCGTCACCCCTCCACTTT. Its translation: CASSLPGSSPLHF.

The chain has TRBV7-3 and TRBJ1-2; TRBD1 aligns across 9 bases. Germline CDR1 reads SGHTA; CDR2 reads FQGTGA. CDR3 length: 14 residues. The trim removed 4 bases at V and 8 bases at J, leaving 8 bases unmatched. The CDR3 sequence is CASSSWDRVGGYTF. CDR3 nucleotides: TGTGCCAGCAGCTCGTGGGACAGGGTGGGAGGCTACACCTTC.

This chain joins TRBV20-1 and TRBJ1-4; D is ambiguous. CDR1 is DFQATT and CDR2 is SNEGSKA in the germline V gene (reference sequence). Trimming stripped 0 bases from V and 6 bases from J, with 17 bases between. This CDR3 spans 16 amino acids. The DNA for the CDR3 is TGCAGTGCTAGAGAGCGGCCCGGCCCCTGGGATGAAAAACTGTTTTTT. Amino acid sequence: CSARERPGPWDEKLFF.

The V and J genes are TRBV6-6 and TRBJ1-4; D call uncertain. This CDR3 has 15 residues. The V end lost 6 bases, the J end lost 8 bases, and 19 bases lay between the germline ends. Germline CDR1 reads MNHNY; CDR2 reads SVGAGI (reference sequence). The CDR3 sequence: CASRTPGLDEEKLFF. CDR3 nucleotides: TGTGCCAGCAGAACACCGGGATTGGACGAGGAAAAACTGTTTTTT.

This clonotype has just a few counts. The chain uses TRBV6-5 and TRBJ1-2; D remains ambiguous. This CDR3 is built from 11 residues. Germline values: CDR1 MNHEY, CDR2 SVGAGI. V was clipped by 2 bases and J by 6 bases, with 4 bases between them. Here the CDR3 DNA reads TGTGCCAGCAGTTACGGAGATGGCTACACCTTC. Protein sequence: CASSYGDGYTF.

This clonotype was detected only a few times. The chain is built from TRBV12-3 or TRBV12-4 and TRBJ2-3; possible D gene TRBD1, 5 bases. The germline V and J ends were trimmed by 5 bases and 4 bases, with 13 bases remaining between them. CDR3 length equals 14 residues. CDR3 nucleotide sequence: TGTGCCAGCAGTCTAGGGGCCCTCGCAGATACGCAGTATTTT. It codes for CASSLGALADTQYF.

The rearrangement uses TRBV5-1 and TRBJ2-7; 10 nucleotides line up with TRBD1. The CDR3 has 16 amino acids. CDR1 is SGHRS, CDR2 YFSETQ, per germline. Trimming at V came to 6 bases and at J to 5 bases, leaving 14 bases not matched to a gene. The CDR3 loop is CASNLGGQGTLDEQYF. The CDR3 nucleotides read TGCGCCAGCAACCTAGGGGGACAGGGGACCTTGGACGAGCAGTACTTC.

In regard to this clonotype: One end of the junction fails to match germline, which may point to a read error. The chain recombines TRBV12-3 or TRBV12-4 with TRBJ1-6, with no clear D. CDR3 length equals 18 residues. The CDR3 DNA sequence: TGTGCCAGTAGTTTAGCGGAGGCGGAGAGCTCCTATAATTCACCCCTCCACTTT. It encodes CASSLAEAESSYNSPLHF.

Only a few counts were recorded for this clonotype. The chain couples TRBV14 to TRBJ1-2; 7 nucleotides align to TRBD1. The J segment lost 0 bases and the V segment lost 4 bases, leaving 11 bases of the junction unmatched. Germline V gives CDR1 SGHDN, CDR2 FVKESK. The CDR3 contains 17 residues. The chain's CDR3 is CASSLFPGTETNYGYTF. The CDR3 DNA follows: TGTGCCAGCAGCCTTTTTCCCGGGACAGAAACTAACTATGGCTACACCTTC.

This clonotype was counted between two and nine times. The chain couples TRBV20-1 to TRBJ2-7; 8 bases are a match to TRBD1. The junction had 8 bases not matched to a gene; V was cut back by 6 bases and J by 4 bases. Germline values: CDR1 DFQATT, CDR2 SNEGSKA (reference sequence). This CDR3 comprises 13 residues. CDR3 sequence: CSAPTGARYEQYF. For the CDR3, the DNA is TGCAGTGCCCCGACAGGGGCCAGGTACGAGCAGTACTTC.

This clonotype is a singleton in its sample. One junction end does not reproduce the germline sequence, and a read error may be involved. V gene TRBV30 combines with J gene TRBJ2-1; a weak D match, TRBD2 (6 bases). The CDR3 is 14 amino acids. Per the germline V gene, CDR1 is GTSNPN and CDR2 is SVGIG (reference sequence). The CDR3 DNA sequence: TGTGCCCGGAGTTCCGGCGGGGCCTACAATGAGCAGTTCTTC. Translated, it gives CARSSGGAYNEQFF.

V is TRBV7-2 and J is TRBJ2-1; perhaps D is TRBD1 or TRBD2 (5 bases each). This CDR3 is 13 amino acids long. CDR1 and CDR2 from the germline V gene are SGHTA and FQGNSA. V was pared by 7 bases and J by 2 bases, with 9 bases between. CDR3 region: CASIRGPYNEQFF. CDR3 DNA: TGTGCCAGCATCCGGGGCCCCTACAATGAGCAGTTCTTC. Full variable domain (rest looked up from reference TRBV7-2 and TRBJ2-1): GAGVSQSPSNKVTEKGKDVELRCDPISGHTALYWYRQSLGQGLEFLIYFQGNSAPDKSGLPSDRFSAERTGGSVSTLTIQRTQQEDSAVYLCASIRGPYNEQFFGPGTRLTVL.

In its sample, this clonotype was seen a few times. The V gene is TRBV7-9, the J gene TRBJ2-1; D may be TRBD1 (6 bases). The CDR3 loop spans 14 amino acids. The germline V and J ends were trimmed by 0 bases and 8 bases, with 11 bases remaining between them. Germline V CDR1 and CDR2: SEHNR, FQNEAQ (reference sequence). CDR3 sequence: CASSLAGSGDEQFF. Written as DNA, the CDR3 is TGTGCCAGCAGCTTAGCAGGTTCAGGGGATGAGCAGTTCTTC. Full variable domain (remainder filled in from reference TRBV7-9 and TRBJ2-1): DTGVSQNPRHKITKRGQNVTFRCDPISEHNRLYWYRQTLGQGPEFLTYFQNEAQLEKSRLLSDRFSAERPKGSFSTLEIQRTEQGDSAMYLCASSLAGSGDEQFFGPGTRLTVL.

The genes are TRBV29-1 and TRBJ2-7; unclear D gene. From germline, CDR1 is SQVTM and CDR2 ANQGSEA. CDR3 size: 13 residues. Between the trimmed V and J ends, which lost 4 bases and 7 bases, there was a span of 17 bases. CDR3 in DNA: TGCAGCGTTGCCAGTATCGGGCCGTCAGAGCAGTACTTC. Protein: CSVASIGPSEQYF.

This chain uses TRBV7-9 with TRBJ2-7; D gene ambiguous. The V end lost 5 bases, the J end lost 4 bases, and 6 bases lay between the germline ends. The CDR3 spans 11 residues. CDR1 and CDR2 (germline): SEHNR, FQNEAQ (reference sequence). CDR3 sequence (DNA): TGTGCCAGCAGCCCAATGTACGAGCAGTACTTC. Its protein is CASSPMYEQYF.

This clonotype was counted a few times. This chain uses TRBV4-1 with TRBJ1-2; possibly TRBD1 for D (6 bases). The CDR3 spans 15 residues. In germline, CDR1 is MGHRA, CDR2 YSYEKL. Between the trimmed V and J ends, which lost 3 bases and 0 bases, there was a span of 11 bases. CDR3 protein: CASSQLRTANYGYTF. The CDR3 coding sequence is TGCGCCAGCAGCCAGTTGAGGACAGCTAACTATGGCTACACCTTC.

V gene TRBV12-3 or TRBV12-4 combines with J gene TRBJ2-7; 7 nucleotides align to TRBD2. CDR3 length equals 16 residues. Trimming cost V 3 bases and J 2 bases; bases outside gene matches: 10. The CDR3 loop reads CASSFRLAATPYEQYF. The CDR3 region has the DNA TGTGCCAGCAGTTTCCGCCTAGCGGCAACCCCCTACGAGCAGTACTTC.

The CDR3 DNA is TGTGCCAGCACCACGCGGACAGGGAGGTACAATGAGCAGTTCTTC. This codes for CASTTRTGRYNEQFF. The rearrangement uses TRBV6-2 or TRBV6-3 and TRBJ2-1; 8 nucleotides line up with TRBD1. The V segment lost 7 bases and the J segment 4 bases; nucleotides outside the gene matches: 9. The CDR3 has 15 amino acids. Per germline, CDR1 MNHEY and CDR2 SVGEGT.

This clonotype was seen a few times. CDR3 sequence reads: CASSYGGSNQPQHF. The DNA of the CDR3 is TGTGCCAGCAGTTACGGTGGTAGCAATCAGCCCCAGCATTTT. The chain links TRBV6-2 or TRBV6-3 to TRBJ1-5, with D hard to call. From germline, CDR1 is MNHEY and CDR2 SVGEGT. V dropped 2 bases and J dropped 0 bases, with 5 bases sitting between them. The CDR3 consists of 14 residues.

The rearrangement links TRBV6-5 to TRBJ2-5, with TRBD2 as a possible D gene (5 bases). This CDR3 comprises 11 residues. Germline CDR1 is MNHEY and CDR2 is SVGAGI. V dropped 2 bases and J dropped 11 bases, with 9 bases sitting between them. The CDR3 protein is CASSYGGRQYF. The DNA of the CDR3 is TGTGCCAGCAGTTACGGTGGGAGACAGTACTTC.

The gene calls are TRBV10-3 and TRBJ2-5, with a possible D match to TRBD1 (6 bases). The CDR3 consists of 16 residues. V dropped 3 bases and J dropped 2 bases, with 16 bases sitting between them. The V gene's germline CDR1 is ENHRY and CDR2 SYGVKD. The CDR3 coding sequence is TGTGCCATCAGTGAAAGGGGCAGGGGAAATCAAGAGACCCAGTACTTC. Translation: CAISERGRGNQETQYF.